This T cell receptor (beta chain) was retrieved from a study of blood T cell repertoires in COVID-19. Clones were read by immunoSEQ multiplex PCR, and TCRdb kept only the in-frame ones, dropping some. Among tens of thousands of clones listed, over 90% were seen once. This clone was detected only once. V was clipped by 0 bases and J by 10 bases, with 13 bases between them. The CDR3 has 13 amino acids. CDR1 is KGHSH, CDR2 LQKENI, per germline. The TCR originated in a human donor in a cohort sampled during active COVID-19. V and J are TRBV18 and TRBJ2-7, with D possibly being TRBD1 (6 bases). Sequenced: peripheral blood. The CDR3 spells CASSPPSQGIQYF. In DNA, the CDR3 is TGTGCCAGCTCACCACCCTCACAGGGTATACAGTACTTC.